This T cell receptor (gamma chain) was identified in a study of intestinal T cells in coeliac disease. Each case's genomic DNA was extracted from ten approximately 5.1-µm formalin-fixed paraffin-embedded scrolls. Using approximately 200 ng of biopsy DNA, TRG was amplified with LymphoTrack primers. TCRdb redid the clone calls on the multiplex PCR reads with CATT. The data contain about 950 gamma-chain clones, 40% to 65% of them singletons. The CDR3 sequence is 16 residues long. Turning to this clone: TCRdb has a much larger clone's protein, which differs at residue 12 from the translation of this DNA, likely because of a read error; what is shown is the protein translated from the DNA.

The sample was a duodenal biopsy. This sequence joins TRGV10 and TRGJ1 or TRGJ2. TRGV10 has ORF status, its function being uncertain. This sequence originates from a human donor who served as a control with a normal duodenal biopsy, not a healthy volunteer. The CDR3 loop reads CAAWDYRGRIYCKKLF. CDR3 nucleotides: TGTGCTGCGTGGGATTATCGGGGAAGAATTTATTGTAAGAAACTCTTT.